These T cell receptor beta chains were read from a single sample in a study of shared clonotypes between healthy human individuals. Sequencing used immunoSEQ multiplex PCR; TCRdb keeps in-frame clones, though not all of them. This repertoire shows around 330,000 clones, around 67% found once; its top ten account for about 9.3%. The sample was memory CD4+ T cells sorted from blood. The receptors originated from a young man in good health. Each CDR3 is given with its conserved first and last residue. D genes are given only for firm matches.

cdr3_length v_call d_call cdr3_aa
19 TRBV28 TRBD1 CASSFIRTITGTGENEQFF
13 TRBV4-1 . CASSQGRSGIQYF
14 TRBV5-1 . CASSRGDSTDTQYF
13 TRBV15 . CATSIGNTGELFF
16 TRBV6-1 TRBD2 CASSDRLAGGSYEQYF
14 TRBV27 TRBD1 CASRRTGDYYGYTF
17 TRBV11-2 TRBD2 CASSSLIVAGGYNEQFF
12 TRBV2 . CASFPGAGAQYF
14 TRBV29-1 TRBD2 CSAVAGPSSYEQYF
15 TRBV10-2 TRBD2 CASMPGLAGAGEQYF
14 TRBV29-1 . CSVGSLHLYNEQFF
15 TRBV9 TRBD2 CASSVGTSGSREQYF
12 TRBV6-5 . CASSYGGREQYF
14 TRBV19 TRBD1 CASRRDRVSQPQHF
14 TRBV5-1 TRBD2 CASRTSGSTGELFF
14 TRBV19 . CASSISGDQDTQYF
11 TRBV6-6 . CASSSPYEQYF
11 TRBV30 . CAWSTGETQYF
15 TRBV10-2 . CASSEPWTENTEAFF
17 TRBV5-4 TRBD2 CASSLPTSGRVQETQYF
15 TRBV7-8 . CASSSGVLGAYEQYF
17 TRBV7-9 . CASSYPDRSVGDTEAFF
13 TRBV7-2 . CASSGDGRGEQFF
12 TRBV18 . CASSPGGYEQYF
15 TRBV7-3 . CASSLRPDRKETQYF
12 TRBV29-1 . CSVVLGGLGYTF
13 TRBV18 . CASSRDVNTEAFF
13 TRBV27 . CASGTLSSYEQYF
16 TRBV5-6 TRBD1 CASSYSGTGVGYGYTF
16 TRBV27 TRBD1 CASSAVTGISNQPQHF
13 TRBV10-3 . CAISRDLTNTIYF
15 TRBV2 TRBD1 CASRAGTGGSYEQYF
11 TRBV20-1 . CSANSRETQYF
15 TRBV9 TRBD1 CASSPPPGQGNEQYF
12 TRBV5-6 . CASSSPAKEQFF
15 TRBV6-1 . CASSEATVGHQPQHF
15 TRBV5-4 . CASSLGGYERTEAFF